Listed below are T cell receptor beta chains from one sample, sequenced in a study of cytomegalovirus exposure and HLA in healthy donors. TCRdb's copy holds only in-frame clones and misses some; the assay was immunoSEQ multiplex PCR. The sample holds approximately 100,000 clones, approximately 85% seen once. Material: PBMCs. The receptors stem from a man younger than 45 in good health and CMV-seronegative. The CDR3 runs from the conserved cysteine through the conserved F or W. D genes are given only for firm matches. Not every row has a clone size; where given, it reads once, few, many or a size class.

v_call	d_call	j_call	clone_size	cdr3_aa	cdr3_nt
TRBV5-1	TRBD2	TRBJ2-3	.	CASTWSGRGDTQYF	TGCGCCTCCACCTGGAGCGGGAGGGGGGATACGCAGTATTTT
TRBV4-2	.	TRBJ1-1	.	CASSQELVVNTEAFF	TGTGCCAGCAGCCAAGAACTGGTAGTGAACACTGAAGCTTTCTTT
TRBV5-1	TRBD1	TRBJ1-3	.	CASSHRGETTGNTIYF	TGCGCCAGCAGCCACAGGGGCGAAACTACTGGAAACACCATATATTTT
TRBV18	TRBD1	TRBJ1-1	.	CASSTPGQGLSTEAFF	TGTGCCAGCTCAACCCCAGGACAGGGGCTGTCGACTGAAGCTTTCTTT
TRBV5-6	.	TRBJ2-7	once	CASSLEQGNEQYF	TGTGCCAGCAGCTTGGAACAGGGTAACGAGCAGTACTTC
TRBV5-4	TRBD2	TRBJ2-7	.	CASSPGGGASSYEQYF	TGTGCCAGCAGCCCGGGGGGAGGGGCTAGCTCCTACGAGCAGTACTTC
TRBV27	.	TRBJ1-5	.	CASSPQGNYQPQHF	TGTGCCAGCAGCCCCCAGGGGAACTATCAGCCCCAGCATTTT
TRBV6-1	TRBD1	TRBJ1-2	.	CASSDRGQGFGGYTF	TGTGCCAGCAGTGACCGGGGACAGGGGTTCGGTGGCTACACCTTC
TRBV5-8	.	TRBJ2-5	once	CASSPREEYF	TGTGCCAGCAGCCCGAGGGAGGAATACTTC
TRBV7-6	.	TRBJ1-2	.	CASSPNLAGDYGYTF	TGTGCCAGCAGCCCAAATCTGGCCGGGGACTATGGCTACACCTTC
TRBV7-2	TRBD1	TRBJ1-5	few	CASSLRTGRPYPQHF	TGTGCCAGCAGCTTGAGGACAGGGCGCCCGTATCCCCAGCATTTT
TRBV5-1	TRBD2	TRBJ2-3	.	CASSTPSGTSGRTDTQYF	TGCGCCAGCAGCACTCCGAGCGGGACTAGCGGGCGCACAGATACGCAGTATTTT
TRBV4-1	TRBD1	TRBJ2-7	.	CASSQITGANGEQYF	TGCGCCAGCAGCCAAATAACAGGGGCTAACGGGGAGCAGTACTTC
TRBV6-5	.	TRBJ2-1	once	CASSYRGPHNEQFF	TGTGCCAGCAGTTACAGGGGTCCCCACAATGAGCAGTTCTTC
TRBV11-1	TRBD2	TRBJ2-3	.	CASSHRYFAGGNTQYF	TGTGCCAGCAGCCACCGTTACTTTGCGGGGGGTAATACGCAGTATTTT
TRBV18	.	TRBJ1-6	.	CASSPRRTGTYNSPLHF	TGTGCCAGCTCACCACGGCGTACAGGGACCTATAATTCACCCCTCCACTTT
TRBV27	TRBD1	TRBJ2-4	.	CASSQDNRGVQYF	TGTGCCAGCAGTCAGGACAACAGGGGAGTTCAGTACTTC
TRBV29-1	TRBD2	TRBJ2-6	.	CSVAGGVGAGANVLTF	TGCAGCGTTGCCGGGGGGGTTGGGGCTGGGGCCAACGTCCTGACTTTC
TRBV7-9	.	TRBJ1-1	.	CASSFMNTEAFF	TGTGCCAGCAGCTTCATGAACACTGAAGCTTTCTTT
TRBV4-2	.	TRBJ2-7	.	CASSAGQGLADRYEQYF	TGTGCCAGCAGCGCAGGGCAGGGGCTAGCGGACCGCTACGAGCAGTACTTC
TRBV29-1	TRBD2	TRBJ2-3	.	CSVEGTSGGASDTQYF	TGCAGCGTTGAAGGGACTAGCGGGGGGGCGAGTGATACGCAGTATTTT
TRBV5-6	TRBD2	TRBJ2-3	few	CASSLPAGVDTQYF	TGTGCCAGCAGCTTACCAGCGGGAGTAGATACGCAGTATTTT
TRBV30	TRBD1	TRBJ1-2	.	CARSRSRTGGYGYTF	TGTGCCCGGAGTAGATCCCGGACAGGTGGCTATGGCTACACCTTC
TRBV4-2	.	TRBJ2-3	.	CASSQGRGADTQYF	TGTGCCAGCAGCCAAGGCAGGGGGGCAGATACGCAGTATTTT
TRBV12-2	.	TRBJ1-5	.	CASRLGGYRFSNQPQHF	TGTGCAAGTCGCTTAGGAGGTTATAGGTTTAGCAATCAGCCCCAGCATTTT
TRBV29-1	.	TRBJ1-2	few	CSVDRQDYGYTF	TGCAGCGTTGACCGTCAGGACTATGGCTACACCTTC
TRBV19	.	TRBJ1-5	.	CASSFYNQPQHF	TGTGCCAGTAGTTTTTACAATCAGCCCCAGCATTTT
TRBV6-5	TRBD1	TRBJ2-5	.	CASRWGQPEETQYF	TGTGCCAGCAGATGGGGACAGCCAGAAGAGACCCAGTACTTC
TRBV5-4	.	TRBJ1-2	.	CASSLGGENYGYTF	TGTGCCAGCAGCTTGGGAGGAGAGAACTATGGCTACACCTTC
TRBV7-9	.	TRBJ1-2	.	CASSLARAGILNYGYTF	TGTGCCAGCAGCTTAGCGAGGGCCGGGATACTGAACTATGGCTACACCTTC
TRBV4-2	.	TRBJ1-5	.	CASSQEGNGISGQPQHF	TGTGCCAGCAGCCAAGAAGGGAACGGGATCTCGGGGCAGCCCCAGCATTTT
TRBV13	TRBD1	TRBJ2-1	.	CASSLIGQGVNEQFF	TGTGCCAGCAGCTTAATCGGGCAGGGGGTGAATGAGCAGTTCTTC
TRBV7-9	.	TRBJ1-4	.	CASSPGQGGEKLFF	TGTGCCAGCAGCCCAGGGCAGGGAGGTGAAAAACTGTTTTTT
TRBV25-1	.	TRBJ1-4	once	CASSDFRGNYEKLFF	TGTGCCAGCAGTGACTTCAGGGGAAATTATGAAAAACTGTTTTTT
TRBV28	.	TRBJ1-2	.	CASSRHSATNYGYTF	TGTGCCAGCAGCAGACATTCGGCAACAAATTATGGCTACACCTTC
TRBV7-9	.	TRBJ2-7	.	CASTWGSAISYEQYF	TGTGCCAGCACCTGGGGTAGCGCCATCTCCTACGAGCAGTACTTC
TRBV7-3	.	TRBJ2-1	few	CASSTSSYNEQFF	TGTGCCAGCAGTACTAGCTCCTACAATGAGCAGTTCTTC
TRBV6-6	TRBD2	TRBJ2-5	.	CASLGGDSGKTQYF	TGTGCCAGCCTCGGGGGGGACTCAGGGAAGACCCAGTACTTC
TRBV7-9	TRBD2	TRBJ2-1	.	CASSFREGRNEQFF	TGTGCCAGCAGCTTTCGGGAGGGTAGAAATGAGCAGTTCTTC
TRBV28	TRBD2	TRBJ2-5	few	CASSSLAGEGETQYF	TGTGCCAGCAGTTCGCTAGCGGGAGAGGGAGAGACCCAGTACTTC
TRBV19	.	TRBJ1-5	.	CASSPDYSNQPQHF	TGTGCCAGTTCCCCGGACTATAGCAATCAGCCCCAGCATTTT
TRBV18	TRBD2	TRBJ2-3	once	CASSPPRLAGGDTQYF	TGTGCCAGCTCACCGCCCAGACTAGCGGGAGGGGATACGCAGTATTTT
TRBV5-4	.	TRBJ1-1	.	CASSKDSLIMNTEAFF	TGTGCCAGCAGCAAGGACAGTCTCATAATGAACACTGAAGCTTTCTTT
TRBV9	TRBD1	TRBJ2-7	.	CASSPERGQIYEQYF	TGTGCCAGCAGCCCAGAAAGGGGGCAGATCTACGAGCAGTACTTC
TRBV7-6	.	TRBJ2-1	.	CASSLGPAGIHNEQFF	TGTGCCAGCAGCTTAGGGCCGGCGGGGATCCACAATGAGCAGTTCTTC
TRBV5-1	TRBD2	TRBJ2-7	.	CASSPREEVYEQYF	TGCGCCAGCAGCCCGCGGGAGGAGGTATACGAGCAGTACTTC
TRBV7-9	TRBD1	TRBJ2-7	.	CASSLGQGVDGQYF	TGTGCCAGCAGCTTGGGACAGGGGGTTGACGGGCAGTACTTC
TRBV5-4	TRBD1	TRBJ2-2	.	CASSSETGGDTGELFF	TGTGCCAGCAGCTCCGAGACAGGGGGGGACACCGGGGAGCTGTTTTTT
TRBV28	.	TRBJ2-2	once	CASSRGQGELFF	TGTGCCAGCAGTCGAGGACAGGGGGAGCTGTTTTTT
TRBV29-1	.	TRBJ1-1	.	CSGGLGGEAFF	TGCAGCGGGGGGTTAGGGGGTGAAGCTTTCTTT
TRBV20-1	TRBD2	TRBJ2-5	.	CSALGGVTQYF	TGCAGTGCTCTGGGGGGGGTGACCCAGTACTTC
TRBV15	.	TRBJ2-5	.	CATSRDPGLQETQYF	TGTGCCACCAGCAGAGATCCAGGACTTCAAGAGACCCAGTACTTC
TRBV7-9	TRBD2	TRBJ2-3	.	CASSSISGGEGTDTQYF	TGTGCCAGCAGCTCGATCTCGGGGGGGGAAGGCACAGATACGCAGTATTTT
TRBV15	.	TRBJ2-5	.	CATRGQETQYF	TGTGCCACCCGGGGACAAGAGACCCAGTACTTC
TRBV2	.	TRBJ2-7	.	CASKATGSAEQYF	TGTGCCAGCAAAGCAACAGGATCCGCCGAGCAGTACTTC
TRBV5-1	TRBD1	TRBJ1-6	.	CASSRGTGENNSPLHF	TGCGCCAGCAGCAGAGGGACAGGAGAAAACAATTCACCCCTCCACTTT